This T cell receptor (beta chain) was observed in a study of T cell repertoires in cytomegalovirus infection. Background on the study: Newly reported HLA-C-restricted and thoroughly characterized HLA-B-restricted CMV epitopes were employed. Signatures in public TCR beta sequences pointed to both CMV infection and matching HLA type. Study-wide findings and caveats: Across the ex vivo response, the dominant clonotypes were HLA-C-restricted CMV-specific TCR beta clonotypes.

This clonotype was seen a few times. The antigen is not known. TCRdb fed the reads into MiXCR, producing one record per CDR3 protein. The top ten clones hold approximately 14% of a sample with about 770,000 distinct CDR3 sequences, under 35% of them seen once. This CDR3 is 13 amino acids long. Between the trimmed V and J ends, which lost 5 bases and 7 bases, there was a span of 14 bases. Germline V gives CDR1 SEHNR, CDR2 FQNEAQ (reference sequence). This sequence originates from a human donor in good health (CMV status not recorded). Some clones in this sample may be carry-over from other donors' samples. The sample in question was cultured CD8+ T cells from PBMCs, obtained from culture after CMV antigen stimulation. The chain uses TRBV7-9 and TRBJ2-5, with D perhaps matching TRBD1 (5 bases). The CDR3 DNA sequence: TGTGCCAGCAGCCATGAGCCTAGGGGGACCCAGTACTTC. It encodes CASSHEPRGTQYF.